This TCR beta chain was sequenced in a study of blood T cell repertoires in COVID-19. About the study: Researchers got acute and convalescent COVID-19 samples from the United States, Italy and Spain. Nucleic acid was either cDNA or gDNA, and it came from T cells, B-cell-depleted T cells, or PBMCs.

Source study methods: Estimates of nucleated cell counts were drawn from the amplification of reference gene primers. TCRdb's copy holds only in-frame clones and misses some; the assay was immunoSEQ multiplex PCR. That table supplies the V and J calls and clone size; D and trimming were determined from the DNA. Of under 200,000 clones listed, approximately 87% are singletons. This clone was seen just once. The Seattle site enrolled patients during active infection and followed them longitudinally. Sample: peripheral blood. The sequence came from a woman in her seventies with COVID-19, enrolled during active disease.

This CDR3 is CASGPTGTHIYGYTF. CDR3 coding DNA: TGTGCCAGCGGCCCCACCGGGACACACATTTATGGCTACACCTTC. This chain links TRBV28 with TRBJ1-2, with a weak D call TRBD1 (6 bases). The CDR3 runs 15 residues. V gave up 8 bases and J gave up 5 bases, with 21 bases separating them. Germline CDR1 and CDR2: MDHEN and SYDVKM.